The 13 T cell receptor beta chains reported below all come from one sample, sequenced in a study of identical twins. Each CDR3 protein is one row after TCRdb ran MiXCR on the 5' RACE reads. The sample contains 400,000 to 550,000 distinct CDR3 sequences, around 15% of which appear only once. This sample also appeared in a second study, on yellow fever vaccine responses in identical twins.

Sequenced input: CD4+ T cells sorted from blood. The source of these receptors is a woman under 30 in good health.

This clonotype was observed at least ten times. This sequence joins TRBV29-1 and TRBJ2-5, with D possibly being TRBD1 (6 bases). The CDR3 covers 12 residues. Trimming took 6 bases from V and 5 from J, leaving 13 bases between them. Germline V gene lookup returns CDR1 SQVTM and CDR2 ANQGSEA. CDR3 in DNA: TGCAGCGTGGGGGCAGGGGCTGAGACCCAGTACTTC. The encoded protein is CSVGAGAETQYF.

There are many counts of this clonotype. J is TRBJ2-7 and V is TRBV7-2; 11 bases line up with TRBD2. The germline gives CDR1 SGHTA, CDR2 FQGNSA. This CDR3 spans 15 amino acids. Trimming took 7 bases from V and 4 from J; bases not matched to a gene: 9. The chain's CDR3 is CASTVTSGSQYEQYF. The CDR3 coding sequence is TGTGCCAGCACCGTAACTAGCGGGAGTCAGTACGAGCAGTACTTC.

The genes are TRBV24-1 and TRBJ2-6; D uncertain. Trimming removed 3 bases at V and 0 bases at J, with 8 bases between. CDR3 length: 16 amino acids. Germline lookup yields CDR1 KGHDR and CDR2 SFDVKD. CDR3: CATSDHSVSGANVLTF. The DNA for the CDR3 is TGTGCCACCAGTGATCACAGCGTCTCTGGGGCCAACGTCCTGACTTTC.

This clonotype was picked up a small number of times. This chain connects TRBV5-1 to TRBJ1-4; D uncertain. This CDR3 has 12 residues. V was shortened by 3 bases and J by 4 bases, with 4 bases between the two germline ends. CDR1 is SGHRS, CDR2 YFSETQ, per germline. The chain's CDR3 is CASSYDNEKLFF. The CDR3 DNA reads as TGCGCCAGCAGCTACGATAATGAAAAACTGTTTTTT.

This chain connects TRBV6-2 or TRBV6-3 to TRBJ1-1, with TRBD1 matching 7 bases. Germline V CDR1 and CDR2: MNHEY, SVGEGT. CDR3 length: 15 residues. V gave up 7 bases and J gave up 2 bases; unmatched junction bases: 10. The CDR3: CASTRGGTANTEAFF. The DNA of the CDR3 is TGTGCCAGCACCAGAGGTGGGACAGCTAACACTGAAGCTTTCTTT.

In its sample, this clonotype was seen many times. The genes are TRBV27 and TRBJ2-7; tentative D call: TRBD1 (6 bases). CDR3 length: 13 residues. V dropped 2 bases and J dropped 4 bases, with 9 bases sitting between them. CDR1 MNHEY and CDR2 SMNVEV come from the germline V gene (reference sequence). The CDR3 loop is CASSLIQGYEQYF. CDR3 in DNA: TGTGCCAGCAGTTTAATCCAGGGGTACGAGCAGTACTTC.

This clonotype has just a few counts. The chain uses TRBV2 and TRBJ2-1; the D gene is possibly TRBD2 (5 bases). The CDR3 consists of 11 residues. The V end was cut by 6 bases, the J end by 12 bases, with 12 bases between. The germline V gene has CDR1 SNHLY and CDR2 FYNNEI. CDR3 in amino acids: CASRLAVAQFF. CDR3 DNA sequence: TGTGCCAGCAGGCTAGCCGTGGCGCAGTTCTTC.

Regarding this clonotype: A clone one base away is much larger, so this may be a read error. The genes are TRBV3-1 and TRBJ2-3; tentative D call: TRBD2 (6 bases). This CDR3 spans 14 amino acids. Germline V gene data show CDR1 as LGHDT and CDR2 as YNNKEL (reference sequence). The CDR3 DNA reads TGTGCCAGCAGCCCGAGGGGAGGTGGAGATGCGCAGTATTTT. It yields the protein CASSPRGGGDAQYF.

This chain connects TRBV6-1 to TRBJ2-7; D gene unclear. This CDR3 contains 14 residues. Trimming pared 6 bases from V and 6 bases from J, leaving 18 bases between. Germline CDR1 is MNHNS and CDR2 is SASEGT. The CDR3 loop is CASRDQKPGSEQYF. CDR3 in DNA: TGTGCCAGCAGGGACCAAAAACCAGGCTCCGAGCAGTACTTC.

This clonotype was seen many times. The CDR3 loop reads CASRGTHGNNSPLHF. The CDR3, as DNA: TGTGCCAGCAGAGGGACCCACGGAAATAATTCACCCCTCCACTTT. This chain joins TRBV12-3 or TRBV12-4 and TRBJ1-6, with D perhaps matching TRBD1 (5 bases). Trimming pared 6 bases from V and 5 bases from J, leaving 14 bases between. The CDR3 totals 15 residues.

This clonotype was observed a handful of times. The chain links TRBV24-1 to TRBJ2-7; D might be TRBD1 (5 bases). V lost 4 bases to trimming and J lost 6 bases, with 12 bases between them. This CDR3 comprises 13 residues. Per the germline V gene, CDR1 is KGHDR and CDR2 is SFDVKD. CDR3 sequence: CATSDPGHREQYF. CDR3 nucleotides: TGTGCCACCAGTGACCCAGGGCATCGCGAGCAGTACTTC.

This clonotype was recorded many times. The V and J genes are TRBV20-1 and TRBJ2-3; D gene unclear. Germline lookup yields CDR1 DFQATT and CDR2 SNEGSKA (reference sequence). The CDR3 has 13 residues. Between the trimmed V and J ends, which lost 3 bases and 6 bases, there was a span of 13 bases. Written as DNA, the CDR3 is TGCAGTGCTAGTGTACTTAGCAGGGATACGCAGTATTTT. Translating it yields CSASVLSRDTQYF.

The chain carries TRBV27 and TRBJ2-3, with unresolved D. V was clipped by 4 bases and J by 5 bases, with 10 bases between them. The CDR3 extends over 13 amino acids. Germline values: CDR1 MNHEY, CDR2 SMNVEV (reference sequence). The CDR3 DNA follows: TGTGCCAGCAGTTCCCTGCCCGTAGATACGCAGTATTTT. This gives the protein CASSSLPVDTQYF.